A single sample gave rise to the 27 T cell receptor beta chains below, sequenced in a study of blood T cell repertoires in COVID-19. The protocol was immunoSEQ multiplex PCR, while the TCRdb copy is restricted to in-frame clones and leaves out a portion. This sample has about 200,000 clones; roughly 80% occur once, and the top ten carry roughly 14%. Input material: peripheral blood. These receptors originate from a man aged 45-65 years who had recovered from COVID-19.

The chain links TRBV7-7 to TRBJ2-1; 8 bases fit TRBD2. Germline assignment: CDR1 SSHAT and CDR2 FNYEAQ (reference sequence). The V gene end was trimmed by 6 bases and the J gene end by 8 bases; junction bases not matched to a gene: 12. CDR3 length: 15 residues. CDR3 loop: CASSPWGLVSHEQFF. The CDR3 DNA follows: TGTGCCAGCAGTCCCTGGGGACTAGTGTCCCATGAGCAGTTCTTC. Full variable domain (rest looked up from reference TRBV7-7 and TRBJ2-1): GAGVSQSPRYKVTKRGQDVTLRCDPISSHATLYWYQQALGQGPEFLTYFNYEAQPDKSGLPSDRFSAERPEGSISTLTIQRTEQRDSAMYRCASSPWGLVSHEQFFGPGTRLTVL.

This chain links TRBV4-2 with TRBJ2-5, with 8 bases aligning to TRBD2. The CDR3 runs 17 residues. V lost 0 bases to trimming and J lost 1 base; unmatched junction nucleotides: 7. From germline, CDR1 is LGHNA and CDR2 YNFKEQ. The CDR3 region has the DNA TGTGCCAGCAGCCAAGAGTTGCGGGGGGCCTTCCAAGAGACCCAGTACTTC. This sequence encodes CASSQELRGAFQETQYF.

The chain joins TRBV7-2 to TRBJ2-3; D is perhaps TRBD2 (5 bases). Germline CDR1 is SGHTA and CDR2 is FQGNSA. V was clipped by 1 base and J by 2 bases, with 13 bases between them. CDR3 size: 16 residues. The CDR3 sequence is CASSLGLGRLTDTQYF. The CDR3 DNA reads TGTGCCAGCAGCTTAGGACTTGGGAGACTCACAGATACGCAGTATTTT.

Of note for this clone: Within the sample, other DNA sequences also encode this same CDR3. This chain connects TRBV2 to TRBJ1-1, with D perhaps TRBD1 (6 bases). This CDR3 has 14 amino acids. Deletions cut 4 bases from V and 0 bases from J, with 9 bases between. In germline, CDR1 is SNHLY, CDR2 FYNNEI. The CDR3: CASSVTGMNTEAFF. CDR3 in DNA: TGTGCCAGCAGTGTTACAGGGATGAACACTGAAGCTTTCTTT. Together with reference TRBV2 and TRBJ1-1, the CDR3 gives the full variable domain: EPEVTQTPSHQVTQMGQEVILRCVPISNHLYFYWYRQILGQKVEFLVSFYNNEISEKSEIFDDQFSVERPDGSNFTLKIRSTKLEDSAMYFCASSVTGMNTEAFFGQGTRLTVV.

Only a few counts were recorded for this clone. For the CDR3, the DNA is TGCGCCAGCAGCCCCTCCGGGACAGGAGAAGCTTTCTTT. Translating gives CASSPSGTGEAFF. This rearrangement joins TRBV5-1 to TRBJ1-1; 8 bases map to TRBD1. Germline V gives CDR1 SGHRS, CDR2 YFSETQ. The CDR3 spans 13 residues. V was clipped by 4 bases and J by 8 bases; unmatched bases: 7.

This clone was found a few times. The chain uses TRBV24-1 and TRBJ2-2; D is perhaps TRBD1 (5 bases). CDR1 and CDR2 from the germline V gene are KGHDR and SFDVKD. V was trimmed by 1 base and J by 7 bases, leaving 12 bases between them. The CDR3 runs 15 residues. The CDR3 sequence is CATSDFRQGNGELFF. DNA for the CDR3: TGTGCCACCAGTGATTTTCGTCAGGGTAACGGGGAGCTGTTTTTT.

The J gene is TRBJ2-1, the V gene TRBV5-1; D remains unclear. This CDR3 is 12 amino acids long. The germline gives CDR1 SGHRS, CDR2 YFSETQ. V lost 0 bases, J lost 13 bases, and 11 bases lay in between. The CDR3 DNA reads as TGCGCCAGCAGCTTGGAAGCACCAAAACAGTTCTTC. Residues: CASSLEAPKQFF.

The chain recombines TRBV9 with TRBJ1-6; unclear D gene. The CDR3 length is 17 residues. Per the germline V gene, CDR1 is SGDLS and CDR2 is YYNGEE. The V end was cut by 0 bases, the J end by 0 bases, with 10 bases between. The CDR3 loop is CASSVGSLSSYNSPLHF. CDR3 coding DNA: TGTGCCAGCAGCGTAGGATCGTTGAGCTCCTATAATTCACCCCTCCACTTT.

V gene TRBV19 combines with J gene TRBJ1-1; 10 bases map to TRBD1. Germline V lookup: CDR1 LNHDA, CDR2 SQIVND (reference sequence). The CDR3 extends over 17 amino acids. Trimming removed 5 bases from V and 0 bases from J; junction bases left unmatched: 9. The CDR3 nucleotides are TGTGCCAGTAGTCAATGGGACAGGGGCTCGATGAACACTGAAGCTTTCTTT. Protein sequence: CASSQWDRGSMNTEAFF.

V is TRBV15 and J is TRBJ1-2, with no clear D. CDR1 and CDR2 from the germline V gene are LNHNV and YYDKDF (reference sequence). V was pared by 0 bases and J by 5 bases, with 16 bases between. This CDR3 is 16 amino acids long. The CDR3 DNA follows: TGTGCCACCAGCAGAGATCTCCACAGCACCCAATATGGCTACACCTTC. Translating gives CATSRDLHSTQYGYTF.

The chain is built from TRBV28 and TRBJ2-2; possibly TRBD1 for D (7 bases). Trimming took off 6 bases at V and 7 bases at J, with 21 bases between the two ends. This CDR3 has 16 residues. Per the germline V gene, CDR1 is MDHEN and CDR2 is SYDVKM. DNA of the CDR3: TGTGCCAGCAGAGAGGGGCAGGGGGGTTTCGGCGGGGAGCTGTTTTTT. This codes for CASREGQGGFGGELFF.

The CDR3 DNA is TGCAGCGTTTCCAGTGGGCCGTACAATGAGCAGTTCTTC. Residues: CSVSSGPYNEQFF. V and J are TRBV29-1 and TRBJ2-1; D ambiguous. CDR3 length: 13 amino acids. Germline V gene lookup returns CDR1 SQVTM and CDR2 ANQGSEA. Deletions cut 5 bases from V and 4 bases from J, with 12 bases between.

V and J are TRBV30 and TRBJ2-3, with D possibly being TRBD2 (5 bases). The CDR3 has 14 amino acids. From germline, CDR1 is GTSNPN and CDR2 SVGIG (reference sequence). The V end lost 5 bases, the J end lost 2 bases, and 14 bases lay between the germline ends. The CDR3 nucleotides are TGTGCCTGGTCGATCGGGCGGGTCACAGATACGCAGTATTTT. This codes for CAWSIGRVTDTQYF. The full variable domain, with the rest looked up from reference TRBV30 and TRBJ2-3, is SQTIHQWPATLVQPVGSPLSLECTVEGTSNPNLYWYRQAAGRGLQLLFYSVGIGQISSEVPQNLSASRPQDRQFILSSKKLLLSDSGFYLCAWSIGRVTDTQYFGPGTRLTVL.

The rearrangement links TRBV6-5 to TRBJ2-7; 9 nucleotides agree with TRBD1. The CDR3 length is 15 residues. Trimming took 6 bases from V and 0 from J; bases not matched to a gene: 6. Per germline, CDR1 MNHEY and CDR2 SVGAGI. CDR3 region: CASSTGTGTSYEQYF. In nucleotides, the CDR3 is TGTGCCAGCAGCACCGGGACAGGGACCTCCTACGAGCAGTACTTC.

The rearrangement uses TRBV10-2 and TRBJ2-3; 9 nucleotides line up with TRBD2. Germline V gene lookup returns CDR1 WSHSY and CDR2 SAAADI. The CDR3 extends over 15 amino acids. Trimming took 6 bases from V and 5 from J; bases not matched to a gene: 9. Written as DNA, the CDR3 is TGCGCCAGCAGGAACTTAGCGGGAGTGGAAGATACGCAGTATTTT. Encoded protein: CASRNLAGVEDTQYF.

In its sample, this clone was seen a few times. This chain uses TRBV4-3 with TRBJ2-3; TRBD2 aligns across 9 bases. V was clipped by 0 bases and J by 5 bases; unmatched bases: 6. The CDR3 consists of 16 residues. Germline CDR1 reads LGHNA; CDR2 reads YSLEER. The CDR3 nucleotides are TGCGCCAGCAGCCAAGATGCGGGAGGGCTCGGAGATACGCAGTATTTT. The encoded protein is CASSQDAGGLGDTQYF.

The rearrangement links TRBV7-3 to TRBJ1-2; 9 bases are a match to TRBD1. CDR1 is SGHTA and CDR2 is FQGTGA in the germline V gene. This CDR3 region has 13 residues. The junction had 0 bases not matched to a gene; V was cut back by 2 bases and J by 5 bases. The CDR3 DNA sequence: TGTGCCAGCAGCTTAGACAGGGGGTATGGCTACACCTTC. Amino acid sequence: CASSLDRGYGYTF.

This rearrangement joins TRBV5-1 to TRBJ2-7, with D unresolved. CDR1 is SGHRS, CDR2 YFSETQ, per germline. Trimming removed 0 bases from V and 2 bases from J, with 3 bases in between. This CDR3 has 12 residues. CDR3 protein: CASSLGAYEQYF. The DNA of the CDR3 is TGCGCCAGCAGCTTGGGAGCCTACGAGCAGTACTTC.

The chain has TRBV18 and TRBJ2-7, with 9 bases aligning to TRBD1. V shed 4 bases and J 6 bases; nucleotides not matched to a gene: 10. Germline CDR1 is KGHSH and CDR2 is LQKENI. This CDR3 comprises 15 residues. CDR3 sequence (DNA): TGTGCCAGCTCACTTGGGACAGGGCACCCTAGCGAGCAGTACTTC. This encodes CASSLGTGHPSEQYF. Filled out from reference TRBV18 and TRBJ2-7, the complete variable domain reads NAGVMQNPRHLVRRRGQEARLRCSPMKGHSHVYWYRQLPEEGLKFMVYLQKENIIDESGMPKERFSAEFPKEGPSILRIQQVVRGDSAAYFCASSLGTGHPSEQYFGPGTRLTVT.

This chain uses TRBV19 with TRBJ2-5; 8 positions agree with TRBD1. From germline, CDR1 is LNHDA and CDR2 SQIVND (reference sequence). There are 14 residues in the CDR3. V shed 7 bases and J 1 base; nucleotides not matched to a gene: 5. The DNA for the CDR3 is TGTGCCAGTACCCCGGGACAGGCCCAAGAGACCCAGTACTTC. Its translation: CASTPGQAQETQYF.

Of note for this clone: The same CDR3 can be traced to other DNA sequences in this sample. This chain uses TRBV19 with TRBJ2-7, with D perhaps TRBD2 (5 bases). Trimming removed 1 base at V and 0 bases at J, with 7 bases between. This CDR3 region has 14 residues. The germline V gene has CDR1 LNHDA and CDR2 SQIVND (reference sequence). The CDR3 DNA sequence: TGTGCCAGTAGTATAGCGAGCGGCTCCTACGAGCAGTACTTC. It specifies CASSIASGSYEQYF. The complete variable domain, with remaining parts taken from reference TRBV19 and TRBJ2-7, reads DGGITQSPKYLFRKEGQNVTLSCEQNLNHDAMYWYRQDPGQGLRLIYYSQIVNDFQKGDIAEGYSVSREKKESFPLTVTSAQKNPTAFYLCASSIASGSYEQYFGPGTRLTVT.

The rearrangement uses TRBV27 and TRBJ1-2; D is ambiguous. V lost 0 bases, J lost 8 bases, and 13 bases lay in between. The CDR3 is 14 amino acids. CDR1 is MNHEY, CDR2 SMNVEV, per germline (reference sequence). The CDR3 region has the DNA TGTGCCAGCAGTTTATCGTTGGGAGGAGAGGGCTACACCTTC. This translates into CASSLSLGGEGYTF.

V is TRBV18 and J is TRBJ1-1; maybe TRBD1 (5 bases). The germline V gene encodes CDR1 KGHSH and CDR2 LQKENI. The CDR3 has 13 residues. V lost 4 bases, J lost 1 base, and 7 bases lay in between. The CDR3 DNA follows: TGTGCCAGCTCACAGACAGCGAACACTGAAGCTTTCTTT. It encodes CASSQTANTEAFF.

The chain uses TRBV5-1 and TRBJ2-1; TRBD2 is a possible D gene (6 bases). Germline lookup yields CDR1 SGHRS and CDR2 YFSETQ. The CDR3 length is 23 residues. Trimming took 4 bases from V and 11 from J, leaving 46 bases between them. CDR3 coding DNA: TGCGCCAGCAGCACCCGGGGTAGCGGAATATACAATGAGTTATCCAATCAACGACATCAGCAGTTCTTC. This gives the protein CASSTRGSGIYNELSNQRHQQFF. Variable domain in full (rest from reference TRBV5-1 and TRBJ2-1): KAGVTQTPRYLIKTRGQQVTLSCSPISGHRSVSWYQQTPGQGLQFLFEYFSETQRNKGNFPGRFSGRQFSNSRSEMNVSTLELGDSALYLCASSTRGSGIYNELSNQRHQQFFGPGTRLTVL.

This clone was counted only a few times. The V call is TRBV29-1, the J call TRBJ2-3; 8 nucleotides line up with TRBD1. Germline CDR1 SQVTM, CDR2 ANQGSEA. J lost 3 bases, V lost 7 bases, and 6 bases had no gene match. This CDR3 region has 13 residues. The DNA for the CDR3 is TGCAGCGGCGGACAGGGAGAAACAGATACGCAGTATTTT. Translated: CSGGQGETDTQYF.

This chain connects TRBV10-3 to TRBJ2-1; 7 nucleotides agree with TRBD2. Losses at the gene ends were 4 bases for V and 5 bases for J; bases not matched to a gene: 5. CDR1 and CDR2 (germline): ENHRY, SYGVKD. This CDR3 contains 14 residues. DNA of the CDR3: TGTGCCATCAGTGCACTAGCGCAAAACAATGAGCAGTTCTTC. It yields the protein CAISALAQNNEQFF.

This sequence joins TRBV25-1 and TRBJ1-1; 7 bases fit TRBD1. CDR3 size: 15 residues. Germline V gene lookup returns CDR1 MGHDK and CDR2 SYGVNS. V was clipped by 4 bases and J by 0 bases; unmatched bases: 5. CDR3 nucleotide sequence: TGTGCCAGCAGTGGCAACAGGGGAATGAACACTGAAGCTTTCTTT. Its translation is CASSGNRGMNTEAFF.